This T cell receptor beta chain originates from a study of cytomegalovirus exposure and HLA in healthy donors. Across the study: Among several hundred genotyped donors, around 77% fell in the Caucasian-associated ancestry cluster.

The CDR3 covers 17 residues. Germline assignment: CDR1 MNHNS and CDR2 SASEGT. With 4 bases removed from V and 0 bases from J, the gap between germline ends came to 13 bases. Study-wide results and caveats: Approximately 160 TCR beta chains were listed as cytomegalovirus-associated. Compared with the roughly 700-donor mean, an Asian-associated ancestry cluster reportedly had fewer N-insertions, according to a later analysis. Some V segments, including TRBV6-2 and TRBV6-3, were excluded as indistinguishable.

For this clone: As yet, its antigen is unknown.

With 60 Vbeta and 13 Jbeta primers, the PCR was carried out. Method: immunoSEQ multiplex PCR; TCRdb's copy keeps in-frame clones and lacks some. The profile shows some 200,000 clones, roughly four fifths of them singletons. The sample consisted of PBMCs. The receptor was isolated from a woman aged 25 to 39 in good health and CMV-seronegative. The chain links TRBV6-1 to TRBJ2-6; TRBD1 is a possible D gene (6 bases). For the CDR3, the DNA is TGTGCCAGCAGTGTTCAGGACAGCCCCTCTGGGGCCAACGTCCTGACTTTC. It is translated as CASSVQDSPSGANVLTF.